This paragraph covers one T cell receptor beta chain sequence. The data stem from a study of blood T cell repertoires in COVID-19. In the study overall: PBMCs, B-cell-depleted T cells, or T cells provided the cDNA or gDNA that made up the material.

Original data processing: Estimated nucleated cell counts came from reference gene primer amplification. Assay used: immunoSEQ multiplex PCR; TCRdb lists only in-frame clones, some missing. The D gene and trimming were derived from the DNA, and the V and J assignments and clone size from that table. Among around 99,000 clones listed, 80% were seen once. Losses at the gene ends were 2 bases for V and 7 bases for J; bases not matched to a gene: 7. Germline V gene sequence: CDR1 MNHEY, CDR2 SVGEGT. The CDR3 contains 15 residues. The sample consisted of peripheral blood. The origin of this receptor is a human donor in a cohort sampled during active or convalescent COVID-19. The chain uses TRBV6-2 or TRBV6-3 and TRBJ1-4; 7 bases align to TRBD1. The CDR3 protein is CASSYAGGFFEKLFF. The CDR3 region has the DNA TGTGCCAGCAGTTACGCAGGGGGGTTTTTTGAAAAACTGTTTTTT.